These 24 T cell receptor beta chains were all obtained from the same sample, sequenced in a study of control samples from healthy donors and cancer patients. Here immunoSEQ multiplex PCR was the method, and the copy in TCRdb shows in-frame clones only, minus some. Seen here are some 130,000 clones, about nine tenths observed once, and the top ten hold less than 2.5%. The sample was blood. Receptors were obtained from a man younger than 35 in good health.

CDR3 DNA sequence: TGTGCCAGCAGCCCAAGACGAGGGGGGGACACCGGGGAGCTGTTTTTT. Its translation is CASSPRRGGDTGELFF. The chain couples TRBV11-2 to TRBJ2-2, with D maybe TRBD2 (7 bases). The CDR3 extends over 16 amino acids. Germline loops: CDR1 SGHAT, CDR2 FQNNGV. The V end was cut by 5 bases, the J end by 3 bases, with 16 bases between.

In DNA form, the CDR3 reads TGTGCCAGCAGCCTAGACCCCTCCTTCTACAATGAGCAGTTCTTC. It is translated as CASSLDPSFYNEQFF. V usage is TRBV7-2 and J usage is TRBJ2-1, with D uncertain. V gave up 5 bases and J gave up 3 bases, with 14 bases separating them. The CDR3 length is 15 residues. Germline assignment: CDR1 SGHTA and CDR2 FQGNSA.

The chain uses TRBV7-2 and TRBJ2-1; TRBD2 matches 8 bases. V gave up 2 bases and J gave up 9 bases; unmatched junction bases: 12. The CDR3 spans 16 residues. Per the germline V gene, CDR1 is SGHTA and CDR2 is FQGNSA. The CDR3 sequence: CASSLKAGALWGEQFF. Written as DNA, the CDR3 is TGTGCCAGCAGCTTAAAAGCGGGAGCACTCTGGGGTGAGCAGTTCTTC.

This rearrangement joins TRBV7-6 to TRBJ2-5; 7 bases fit TRBD2. The CDR3 runs 13 residues. Per the germline V gene, CDR1 is SGHVS and CDR2 is FNYEAQ. V trimming: 4 bases; J trimming: 4 bases; junction bases outside the gene matches: 3. In nucleotides, the CDR3 is TGTGCCAGCAGCTCAGGCGGGGGAGAGACCCAGTACTTC. Protein product: CASSSGGGETQYF.

V usage is TRBV6-6 and J usage is TRBJ2-2; 13 bases are shared with TRBD2. Germline V gene data show CDR1 as MNHNY and CDR2 as SVGAGI (reference sequence). The length of the CDR3 is 17 residues. The V and J ends lost 5 bases and 6 bases, in that order; junction bases with no gene match: 9. In DNA, the CDR3 is TGTGCCAGCAGTCACGGACTAGCGGGAGCAGTGTCCGGGGAGCTGTTTTTT. This sequence encodes CASSHGLAGAVSGELFF.

This chain connects TRBV7-9 to TRBJ2-3; weak D call: TRBD1 (6 bases). This CDR3 is built from 14 residues. Trimming stripped 5 bases from V and 5 bases from J, with 14 bases between. Germline assignment: CDR1 SEHNR and CDR2 FQNEAQ (reference sequence). CDR3 nucleotide sequence: TGTGCCAGCAGCGGGGGCCGGCTGTTAGATACGCAGTATTTT. It specifies CASSGGRLLDTQYF.

DNA for the CDR3: TGTGCCAGCTCACCACCTAGCACAGATACGCAGTATTTT. Its translation is CASSPPSTDTQYF. This chain links TRBV18 with TRBJ2-3; unclear D gene. CDR3 length equals 13 residues. The germline V gene has CDR1 KGHSH and CDR2 LQKENI. Trimming removed 0 bases at V and 0 bases at J, with 1 base between. The whole variable domain, remainder taken from reference TRBV18 and TRBJ2-3, is NAGVMQNPRHLVRRRGQEARLRCSPMKGHSHVYWYRQLPEEGLKFMVYLQKENIIDESGMPKERFSAEFPKEGPSILRIQQVVRGDSAAYFCASSPPSTDTQYFGPGTRLTVL.

The chain recombines TRBV7-8 with TRBJ2-5; 11 nucleotides line up with TRBD2. The CDR3 has 17 amino acids. With 3 bases clipped from V and 3 bases from J, the junction kept 9 bases outside the gene matches. Germline V gene lookup returns CDR1 SGHVS and CDR2 FQNEAQ. Here the CDR3 reads CASSFLAGGPEKETQYF. CDR3 DNA: TGTGCCAGCAGCTTCTTAGCGGGGGGGCCTGAAAAAGAGACCCAGTACTTC.

This rearrangement joins TRBV11-3 to TRBJ2-5; D ambiguous. The CDR3 totals 15 residues. Germline V gene lookup returns CDR1 SGHNT and CDR2 YENEEA. V dropped 2 bases and J dropped 5 bases, with 15 bases sitting between them. The CDR3 DNA reads as TGTGCCAGCAGCTTATACCAAGGAGTCCGGGAGACCCAGTACTTC. Residues: CASSLYQGVRETQYF.

This sequence joins TRBV6-6 and TRBJ1-1; D is undetermined. Germline V lookup: CDR1 MNHNY, CDR2 SVGAGI (reference sequence). V was cut by 7 bases and J by 1 base, with 13 bases left in between. This CDR3 spans 14 amino acids. CDR3 DNA: TGTGCCAGCACCGGTGTTTTGGGGAACACTGAAGCTTTCTTT. It codes for CASTGVLGNTEAFF.

The sample holds one count of this clone. J is TRBJ2-5 and V is TRBV11-1, with a tentative D call TRBD2 (5 bases). V dropped 7 bases and J dropped 4 bases, with 10 bases sitting between them. This CDR3 comprises 12 residues. Germline V gene sequence: CDR1 SGHAT, CDR2 FQDESV (reference sequence). The CDR3 here is CASTPGGETQYF. The CDR3 DNA follows: TGTGCCAGCACCCCCGGAGGAGAGACCCAGTACTTC.

This clone has just one count. The rearrangement joins TRBV15 to TRBJ2-7, with TRBD2 as a possible D gene (5 bases). The length of the CDR3 is 14 residues. The germline gives CDR1 LNHNV, CDR2 YYDKDF (reference sequence). V was trimmed by 1 base and J by 2 bases, leaving 9 bases between them. CDR3 bases: TGTGCCACCAGCAGAGGAGGGCAGACCTACGAGCAGTACTTC. Amino acids: CATSRGGQTYEQYF.

J is TRBJ1-3 and V is TRBV19; D call uncertain. The ends were cut back, 7 bases at V and 0 bases at J, with 10 bases in the middle. Germline CDR1 is LNHDA and CDR2 is SQIVND (reference sequence). The CDR3 length is 14 residues. CDR3 residues: CASTTANSGNTIYF. For the CDR3, the DNA is TGTGCCAGTACAACAGCAAACTCTGGAAACACCATATATTTT.

The chain couples TRBV30 to TRBJ2-2; no clear D. Germline CDR1 and CDR2: GTSNPN and SVGIG (reference sequence). CDR3 size: 11 residues. Trimming took 6 bases from V and 11 from J, leaving 13 bases between them. The CDR3 sequence is CACGRWVELFF. CDR3 coding DNA: TGTGCCTGCGGACGCTGGGTCGAGCTGTTTTTT.

V usage is TRBV30 and J usage is TRBJ2-3; D ambiguous. Trimming stripped 5 bases from V and 6 bases from J, with 12 bases between. Germline V CDR1 and CDR2: GTSNPN, SVGIG (reference sequence). The CDR3 loop spans 12 amino acids. DNA for the CDR3: TGTGCCTGGGGACCCTCTGCGGATACGCAGTATTTT. Protein product: CAWGPSADTQYF.

The chain has TRBV6-5 and TRBJ2-1, with D maybe TRBD2 (7 bases). Trimming removed 2 bases from V and 10 bases from J, with 21 bases in between. CDR1 and CDR2 from the germline V gene are MNHEY and SVGAGI. The CDR3 consists of 16 residues. The CDR3 sequence: CASSYGWVAGAREQFF. The CDR3, as DNA: TGTGCCAGCAGTTACGGGTGGGTGGCGGGGGCCAGGGAGCAGTTCTTC.

The chain combines TRBV11-2 with TRBJ2-7, with D maybe TRBD1 (6 bases). The V and J ends lost 3 bases and 0 bases respectively, with 9 bases between them. The CDR3 spans 14 residues. The V gene's germline CDR1 is SGHAT and CDR2 FQNNGV. This CDR3 reads CASSLGAASYEQYV. In DNA form, the CDR3 reads TGTGCCAGCAGCTTGGGGGCGGCCTCCTACGAGCAGTACGTC.

V is TRBV9 and J is TRBJ2-5; TRBD2 matches at 12 bases. Germline CDR1 SGDLS, CDR2 YYNGEE. Trimming removed 0 bases from V and 1 base from J; junction bases left unmatched: 7. The CDR3 sequence is 18 residues long. In nucleotides, the CDR3 is TGTGCCAGCAGCGTAGCTGCTAGCGGGAGGGCCTTCCAAGAGACCCAGTACTTC. This encodes CASSVAASGRAFQETQYF.

This sequence joins TRBV13 and TRBJ2-2; no reliable D call. The CDR3 spans 16 residues. Germline-derived CDR1 and CDR2 are PRHDT and FYEKMQ (reference sequence). Trimming removed 0 bases from V and 0 bases from J, with 8 bases in between. In DNA, the CDR3 is TGTGCCAGCAGCTTAGGTAGCCGGGCGAACACCGGGGAGCTGTTTTTT. This encodes CASSLGSRANTGELFF.

The chain recombines TRBV7-3 with TRBJ2-2; D is unresolved. The CDR3 sequence is 12 residues long. CDR1 is SGHTA, CDR2 FQGTGA, per germline. V lost 8 bases, J lost 4 bases, and 8 bases lay in between. DNA for the CDR3: TGTGCCAGCCGGAGCCCCACCGGGGAGCTGTTTTTT. Translating gives CASRSPTGELFF.

V and J are TRBV5-1 and TRBJ1-4, with D maybe TRBD1 (6 bases). Germline CDR1 reads SGHRS; CDR2 reads YFSETQ. This CDR3 spans 14 amino acids. Trimming took off 0 bases at V and 5 bases at J, with 8 bases between the two ends. CDR3: CASSLGTANEKLFF. The CDR3 DNA reads TGCGCCAGCAGCTTGGGGACAGCGAATGAAAAACTGTTTTTT.

Notes on this clone: The same CDR3 also results from other DNA sequences found in this sample. The chain links TRBV5-1 to TRBJ1-1, with 7 bases fitting TRBD1. V shed 3 bases and J 1 base; nucleotides not matched to a gene: 3. The CDR3 totals 14 residues. The germline CDR1 and CDR2 sequences are SGHRS and YFSETQ. The CDR3 reads CASSSGTENTEAFF. The CDR3 DNA is TGCGCCAGCAGCTCCGGGACAGAGAACACTGAAGCTTTCTTT.

The chain joins TRBV6-2 or TRBV6-3 to TRBJ2-3, with a weak D call TRBD2 (5 bases). CDR1 MNHEY and CDR2 SVGEGT come from the germline V gene. Trimming removed 6 bases at V and 10 bases at J, with 8 bases between. CDR3 length: 10 residues. CDR3 protein: CASSEGAQYF. In DNA, the CDR3 is TGTGCCAGCAGCGAGGGAGCGCAGTATTTT.

In nucleotides, the CDR3 is TGTGCCACCAGTGAAACCCGCCTCGTAGGGAATGAGCAGTTCTTC. This encodes CATSETRLVGNEQFF. The genes are TRBV24-1 and TRBJ2-1, with D unclear. The CDR3 sequence is 15 residues long. V lost 4 bases and J lost 7, with 16 bases in between. CDR1 KGHDR and CDR2 SFDVKD come from the germline V gene.